Sequencing of this T cell receptor beta chain was carried out in a study of immune heterogeneity within non-small cell lung tumors. Study in general: Tumors were classified as 4 squamous cell carcinomas, 10 non-squamous carcinomas and 1 not otherwise specified. Points from the study as a whole: Site-unique high-frequency clones occurred alongside identical dominant CDR3 beta clonotypes that recurred across tumor sites within a patient. Local T-cell clonality tracked local tumor mutational burden, showing a moderate yet significant relationship (R 0.3 to 0.4).

In a multiplex PCR, 32 V and 13 J primers amplified TCR beta CDR3. Using its own MiXCR run on the multiplex PCR reads, TCRdb lists one record per CDR3 protein. Among more than 9,000 distinct CDR3 sequences listed, more than 25% were seen once. Bulk tumor genomic DNA served as template, at approximately 580 ng per sample. Biopsy collection occurred during surgery, with several far-apart biopsies per primary tumor. Patients underwent curative surgery for untreated, newly diagnosed non-small cell lung cancer. This CDR3 spans 15 amino acids. Per germline, CDR1 SGHTA and CDR2 FQGNSA. V shed 5 bases and J shed 0 bases, with 13 bases lying between them. By sample fraction, this clonotype is medium-sized (0.01 to 0.1%). Its antigen is undetermined.

The chain links TRBV7-2 to TRBJ1-1; TRBD1 might be the D (5 bases). Sequencing input: lung tumor tissue. This TCR was recovered from a man in his fifties or sixties with non-small cell lung cancer. The CDR3: CASSPLGGLNTEAFF. The CDR3 DNA sequence: TGTGCCAGCAGCCCCCTGGGGGGATTGAACACTGAAGCTTTCTTT.